This T cell receptor (beta chain) was captured in a study of T cells in Graves' hyperthyroidism and ophthalmopathy. General study points: Blood also held most thyroid clonotypes expanded beyond 0.001. A median 6.5 months before onset, the model predicted ophthalmopathy.

Deletions cut 4 bases from V and 4 bases from J, with 17 bases between. CDR3 length: 14 amino acids. CDR1 is SQVTM, CDR2 ANQGSEA, per germline. Authors of the study amplified TCR beta CDR3 regions from RNA transcripts. HTBI primers were employed in a first-round RT-PCR of the TCR CDR3. TCRdb called the multiplex PCR reads again in MiXCR, with one record for every CDR3 protein. The table lists nearly 600,000 distinct CDR3 sequences, more than 11% of them singletons, with about 5.8% in the top ten. At least ten counts were recorded for this clonotype. Antigen specificity is unknown. The specimen was blood. The clonotype was recovered from a woman aged 30 to 39 with Graves' hyperthyroidism that later progressed to Graves' ophthalmopathy. The chain is built from TRBV29-1 and TRBJ2-7, with D possibly TRBD1 on 6 matching bases. CDR3 sequence reads: CSVAWAGEQYEQYF. CDR3 coding DNA: TGCAGCGTTGCATGGGCAGGGGAGCAGTACGAGCAGTACTTC.